These 32 T cell receptor beta chains share one sample of origin, sequenced in a study of persistence of HIV-infected CD4 T cells. Anti-CD3/anti-CD28 beads served as a nonspecific positive control stimulus. Sorting selected CD4+ T cells upregulating both CD40 ligand and CD69. No antigen has been assigned to these receptors. Sequencing used immunoSEQ version 4 in survey mode. The protocol was immunoSEQ multiplex PCR, while the TCRdb copy is restricted to in-frame clones and leaves out a portion. In the table there are about 45,000 clones, 85% to 90% of which are singletons. The specimen comprised CD4+ T cells sorted from PBMCs after roughly 18-hour stimulation, sampled from a patient who received antiretroviral therapy. The receptors were gathered from an adult woman with HIV who was CMV-seropositive.

The rearrangement joins TRBV7-2 to TRBJ2-1; TRBD2 aligns across 8 bases. Germline V gene sequence: CDR1 SGHTA, CDR2 FQGNSA. This CDR3 region has 15 residues. The trim removed 5 bases at V and 8 bases at J, leaving 11 bases unmatched. CDR3 sequence: CASSLQAGAGHEQFF. As DNA, the CDR3 is TGTGCCAGCAGCCTCCAAGCGGGAGCGGGGCATGAGCAGTTCTTC.

The chain is built from TRBV25-1 and TRBJ1-3, with D unclear. The CDR3 consists of 12 residues. In germline, CDR1 is MGHDK, CDR2 SYGVNS. V was trimmed by 3 bases and J by 4 bases, leaving 4 bases between them. The CDR3 region has the DNA TGTGCCAGCAGTGACGGAGGAAACACCATATATTTT. This encodes CASSDGGNTIYF.

The chain carries TRBV19 and TRBJ2-2; TRBD1 is a possible D gene (6 bases). The CDR3 is 16 amino acids. Germline CDR1 and CDR2: LNHDA and SQIVND (reference sequence). Trimming left V 3 bases short and J 0 bases short, with 11 bases between. The DNA for the CDR3 is TGTGCCAGTAGTATTTCTTACAGGGCGAACACCGGGGAGCTGTTTTTT. Its translation is CASSISYRANTGELFF.

The rearrangement uses TRBV2 and TRBJ2-7, with 14 bases matching TRBD2. CDR3 length equals 15 residues. Per the germline V gene, CDR1 is SNHLY and CDR2 is FYNNEI. Unmatched junction bases numbered 7, after V lost 6 bases and J lost 6 bases. CDR3: CASSGTSGSLGEQYF. The CDR3 nucleotides read TGTGCCAGCAGCGGGACTAGCGGGAGTCTGGGCGAGCAGTACTTC. Full variable domain (missing parts from reference TRBV2 and TRBJ2-7): EPEVTQTPSHQVTQMGQEVILRCVPISNHLYFYWYRQILGQKVEFLVSFYNNEISEKSEIFDDQFSVERPDGSNFTLKIRSTKLEDSAMYFCASSGTSGSLGEQYFGPGTRLTVT.

V gene TRBV28 combines with J gene TRBJ2-1; D is perhaps TRBD2 (5 bases). The CDR3 is 12 residues long. Germline lookup yields CDR1 MDHEN and CDR2 SYDVKM. V shed 6 bases and J shed 10 bases, with 13 bases lying between them. Written as DNA, the CDR3 is TGTGCCAGCAGCTCAGACTACATAGAGCAGTTCTTC. This sequence encodes CASSSDYIEQFF.

The chain combines TRBV2 with TRBJ1-5; 7 bases align to TRBD1. This CDR3 is built from 15 residues. CDR1 is SNHLY, CDR2 FYNNEI, per germline. Trimming took 8 bases from V and 0 from J; bases not matched to a gene: 7. The CDR3 loop is CASQRDSYSNQPQHF. CDR3 DNA: TGTGCCAGCCAGAGGGACAGTTATAGCAATCAGCCCCAGCATTTT.

The genes are TRBV2 and TRBJ2-7; 7 bases are a match to TRBD1. CDR3 size: 14 residues. Germline trimming cut 4 bases from V and 2 bases from J; bases unmatched to any gene: 5. The V gene's germline CDR1 is SNHLY and CDR2 FYNNEI. CDR3 DNA sequence: TGTGCCAGCAGTGCGTACAGGGGCCCCTACGAGCAGTACTTC. Translating gives CASSAYRGPYEQYF. Looking up the rest from reference TRBV2 and TRBJ2-7 gives the full variable domain: EPEVTQTPSHQVTQMGQEVILRCVPISNHLYFYWYRQILGQKVEFLVSFYNNEISEKSEIFDDQFSVERPDGSNFTLKIRSTKLEDSAMYFCASSAYRGPYEQYFGPGTRLTVT.

The genes are TRBV3-1 (or the pseudogene TRBV3-2) and TRBJ2-1; 9 bases align to TRBD2. The CDR3 is 15 residues long. The V and J ends lost 3 bases and 5 bases, in that order; junction bases with no gene match: 5. CDR1 is LGHDT and CDR2 is YNNKEL in the germline V gene (reference sequence). The CDR3, as DNA: TGTGCCAGCAGCCACTCCCTAGCGGGGAACAATGAGCAGTTCTTC. Its translation is CASSHSLAGNNEQFF.

The chain joins TRBV2 to TRBJ1-1; D gene ambiguous. Trimming left V 4 bases short and J 7 bases short, with 16 bases between. CDR3 size: 14 residues. Germline values: CDR1 SNHLY, CDR2 FYNNEI. CDR3 region: CASSAHAGFSEAFF. The CDR3, as DNA: TGTGCCAGCAGTGCACATGCGGGGTTTAGTGAAGCTTTCTTT.

This sequence joins TRBV20-1 and TRBJ1-5; D call uncertain. V lost 3 bases and J 0 bases, leaving 9 bases between the germline ends. CDR3 length: 14 amino acids. CDR1 and CDR2 from the germline V gene are DFQATT and SNEGSKA (reference sequence). The CDR3 DNA reads TGCAGTGCTAGTGTGGGTAATAGCAATCAGCCCCAGCATTTT. This codes for CSASVGNSNQPQHF.

The rearrangement uses TRBV5-4 and TRBJ2-7; unclear D gene. The CDR3 loop spans 14 amino acids. V dropped 0 bases and J dropped 5 bases, with 12 bases sitting between them. Germline loops: CDR1 SGHNT, CDR2 YYREEE (reference sequence). The CDR3 DNA follows: TGTGCCAGCAGCTTGGATAATAAGGGCCACGAGCAGTACTTC. It encodes CASSLDNKGHEQYF. Full variable domain (missing parts from reference TRBV5-4 and TRBJ2-7): ETGVTQSPTHLIKTRGQQVTLRCSSQSGHNTVSWYQQALGQGPQFIFQYYREEENGRGNFPPRFSGLQFPNYSSELNVNALELDDSALYLCASSLDNKGHEQYFGPGTRLTVT.

This clone was observed once. This chain connects TRBV6-5 to TRBJ2-7; TRBD2 aligns across 8 bases. Germline V CDR1 and CDR2: MNHEY, SVGAGI. With V trimmed by 7 bases and J by 1 base, 9 bases remained unmatched. This CDR3 region has 15 residues. The CDR3 sequence is CASTPPGLGSYEQYF. In DNA form, the CDR3 reads TGTGCCAGCACGCCCCCGGGACTAGGGTCCTACGAGCAGTACTTC.

The rearrangement uses TRBV6-1 and TRBJ1-1, with TRBD1 matching over 8 bases. This CDR3 spans 14 amino acids. Germline CDR1 reads MNHNS; CDR2 reads SASEGT. The ends lost 5 bases at V and 2 bases at J; junction bases unmatched: 4. CDR3 protein: CASSPQGANTEAFF. DNA for the CDR3: TGTGCCAGCAGTCCTCAGGGGGCTAACACTGAAGCTTTCTTT.

This sequence joins TRBV10-3 and TRBJ2-3; no firm D call. Germline CDR1 is ENHRY and CDR2 is SYGVKD. V lost 6 bases to trimming and J lost 0 bases, with 13 bases between them. The CDR3 consists of 15 residues. CDR3 in amino acids: CAIRNRESSTDTQYF. CDR3 nucleotide sequence: TGTGCCATCAGAAATCGAGAGTCTAGCACAGATACGCAGTATTTT.

The V and J genes are TRBV7-8 and TRBJ2-3; tentative D call: TRBD2 (5 bases). Deletions cut 2 bases from V and 4 bases from J, with 10 bases between. This CDR3 spans 14 amino acids. Germline V CDR1 and CDR2: SGHVS, FQNEAQ. The CDR3 here is CASSLRGMADTQYF. The CDR3 DNA follows: TGTGCCAGCAGCTTACGGGGAATGGCAGATACGCAGTATTTT.

The J gene is TRBJ1-4, the V gene TRBV24-1, with a weak D call TRBD1 (6 bases). The CDR3 runs 14 residues. V was shortened by 4 bases and J by 7 bases, with 12 bases between the two germline ends. Germline loops: CDR1 KGHDR, CDR2 SFDVKD. The CDR3 DNA reads as TGTGCCACCAGTGAAGGGGGGCGCGTTGAAAAACTGTTTTTT. Its protein product is CATSEGGRVEKLFF.

V usage is TRBV29-1 and J usage is TRBJ1-1; 8 bases align to TRBD1. Per the germline V gene, CDR1 is SQVTM and CDR2 is ANQGSEA. There are 12 residues in the CDR3. With 6 bases clipped from V and 5 bases from J, the junction kept 5 bases outside the gene matches. The CDR3 loop is CSVVTGVTEAFF. In DNA form, the CDR3 reads TGCAGCGTAGTGACAGGGGTGACTGAAGCTTTCTTT.

This clone was recorded once. The chain links TRBV5-5 to TRBJ1-2; no firm D call. This CDR3 comprises 14 residues. V lost 0 bases and J 4 bases, leaving 10 bases between the germline ends. Germline loops: CDR1 SGHKS, CDR2 YYEKEE (reference sequence). The CDR3 bases are TGTGCCAGCAGCTTGGCTGGCGAAACCTATGGCTACACCTTC. Translating gives CASSLAGETYGYTF. The entire variable domain, with the rest obtained from reference TRBV5-5 and TRBJ1-2, is as follows: DAGVTQSPTHLIKTRGQQVTLRCSPISGHKSVSWYQQVLGQGPQFIFQYYEKEERGRGNFPDRFSARQFPNYSSELNVNALLLGDSALYLCASSLAGETYGYTFGSGTRLTVV.

The rearrangement uses TRBV7-2 and TRBJ2-7; 9 nucleotides agree with TRBD2. The germline V gene encodes CDR1 SGHTA and CDR2 FQGNSA. Losses at the gene ends were 4 bases for V and 2 bases for J; bases not matched to a gene: 9. There are 16 residues in the CDR3. This chain's CDR3 is CASSYRGLANTYEQYF. The CDR3 DNA reads as TGTGCCAGCAGCTACCGGGGACTAGCAAATACCTACGAGCAGTACTTC.

This clone is a singleton in its sample. This sequence joins TRBV15 and TRBJ2-1, with 7 bases that match TRBD2. V was clipped by 5 bases and J by 5 bases; unmatched bases: 6. Per the germline V gene, CDR1 is LNHNV and CDR2 is YYDKDF (reference sequence). CDR3 length equals 14 residues. Here the CDR3 DNA reads TGTGCCACCAGCTCACAGACTAGCCACAATGAGCAGTTCTTC. This gives the protein CATSSQTSHNEQFF.

The genes are TRBV6-6 and TRBJ2-3; TRBD2 aligns across 9 bases. The germline V gene has CDR1 MNHNY and CDR2 SVGAGI (reference sequence). V lost 6 bases and J lost 8; bases outside the gene matches: 15. The CDR3 covers 16 residues. The CDR3, as DNA: TGTGCCAGCAGGACCCCTATGGTAGCGGGAGTAGGTACGCAGTATTTT. Translation gives CASRTPMVAGVGTQYF.

The V call is TRBV19, the J call TRBJ1-6; 7 bases map to TRBD1. CDR1 and CDR2 from the germline V gene are LNHDA and SQIVND (reference sequence). This CDR3 has 15 amino acids. The trim removed 6 bases at V and 6 bases at J, leaving 8 bases unmatched. DNA of the CDR3: TGTGCCAGTAGCCGACAGGGTATAGGTAATTCACCCCTCCACTTT. It is translated as CASSRQGIGNSPLHF.

The rearrangement joins TRBV9 to TRBJ1-2; D uncertain. CDR1 and CDR2 (germline): SGDLS, YYNGEE. The CDR3 totals 14 residues. The germline V and J ends were trimmed by 0 bases and 7 bases, with 13 bases remaining between them. This chain's CDR3 is CASSVEVIGAGYTF. The CDR3 coding sequence is TGTGCCAGCAGCGTAGAGGTTATAGGTGCTGGCTACACCTTC.

The genes are TRBV9 and TRBJ1-1; D may be TRBD1 (6 bases). Deletions cut 4 bases from V and 11 bases from J, with 27 bases between. The CDR3 covers 16 residues. Per germline, CDR1 SGDLS and CDR2 YYNGEE. CDR3 region: CASSPTPSGGALRAFF. The DNA of the CDR3 is TGTGCCAGCAGCCCGACTCCAAGCGGGGGGGCCCTTCGGGCTTTCTTT.

The CDR3 is CAWSVREKLFF. The DNA for the CDR3 is TGTGCCTGGAGTGTACGTGAAAAACTGTTTTTT. The V and J genes are TRBV30 and TRBJ1-4; no clear D. The germline CDR1 and CDR2 sequences are GTSNPN and SVGIG (reference sequence). The CDR3 covers 11 residues. V lost 0 bases and J 7 bases, leaving 3 bases between the germline ends.

The chain combines TRBV30 with TRBJ1-6, with unresolved D. The CDR3 consists of 14 residues. V was pared by 0 bases and J by 14 bases, with 17 bases between. CDR1 GTSNPN and CDR2 SVGIG come from the germline V gene (reference sequence). Here the CDR3 DNA reads TGTGCCTGGAGTGTACCTCCAGCCGCGTCTTCCCTCCACTTT. This sequence encodes CAWSVPPAASSLHF.

V gene TRBV28 combines with J gene TRBJ2-7, with 7 nucleotides matching TRBD1. The V gene's germline CDR1 is MDHEN and CDR2 SYDVKM. This CDR3 comprises 15 residues. V dropped 5 bases and J dropped 5; count of bases not matched to a gene: 12. The DNA for the CDR3 is TGTGCCAGCAGTATCCGACAGGGAATCTTCCACGAGCAGTACTTC. Translated, it gives CASSIRQGIFHEQYF.

V and J are TRBV10-3 and TRBJ2-3; D ambiguous. The CDR3 covers 14 residues. Germline CDR1 is ENHRY and CDR2 is SYGVKD. The V gene lost 4 bases and the J gene lost 4 bases, with 12 bases spanning the gap. CDR3 residues: CAISGFSGADTQYF. For the CDR3, the DNA is TGTGCCATCAGTGGGTTTTCCGGTGCAGATACGCAGTATTTT.

This clone was observed once. The same CDR3 is also encoded by other DNA sequences in this sample. The chain carries TRBV7-9 and TRBJ1-1; 8 bases match TRBD1. Trimming cost V 3 bases and J 5 bases; bases outside gene matches: 5. CDR1 and CDR2 (germline): SEHNR, FQNEAQ (reference sequence). There are 14 residues in the CDR3. The CDR3 spells CASSFQQGGTEAFF. CDR3 bases: TGTGCCAGCAGCTTCCAACAGGGGGGAACTGAAGCTTTCTTT. The full variable domain, in which reference TRBV7-9 and TRBJ1-1 provide the parts outside the CDR3, is DTGVSQNPRHKITKRGQNVTFRCDPISEHNRLYWYRQTLGQGPEFLTYFQNEAQLEKSRLLSDRFSAERPKGSFSTLEIQRTEQGDSAMYLCASSFQQGGTEAFFGQGTRLTVV.

This chain connects TRBV11-1 to TRBJ2-7, with 7 bases identical to TRBD1. The CDR3 is 15 residues long. V shed 3 bases, J shed 3 bases, and the junction held 8 bases outside the gene matches. Germline lookup yields CDR1 SGHAT and CDR2 FQDESV (reference sequence). DNA of the CDR3: TGTGCCAGCAGCTTTTCTCCAGGGGGATACTACGAGCAGTACTTC. The encoded protein is CASSFSPGGYYEQYF.

The CDR3 bases are TGCAGCGTTGAAAGTTTTAGGGAGATGGGCACAGATACGCAGTATTTT. Residues: CSVESFREMGTDTQYF. The chain has TRBV29-1 and TRBJ2-3, with D possibly matching TRBD2 (5 bases). The CDR3 covers 16 residues. CDR1 is SQVTM and CDR2 is ANQGSEA in the germline V gene. V lost 2 bases, J lost 1 base, and 16 bases lay in between.

The chain combines TRBV14 with TRBJ2-3, with 8 bases matching TRBD2. Germline assignment: CDR1 SGHDN and CDR2 FVKESK. This CDR3 has 18 residues. Trimming took 0 bases from V and 4 from J; bases not matched to a gene: 12. Written as DNA, the CDR3 is TGTGCCAGCAGCCAAGATCGGGTCAGGACTAGCATTCCAGATACGCAGTATTTT. Encoded protein: CASSQDRVRTSIPDTQYF.